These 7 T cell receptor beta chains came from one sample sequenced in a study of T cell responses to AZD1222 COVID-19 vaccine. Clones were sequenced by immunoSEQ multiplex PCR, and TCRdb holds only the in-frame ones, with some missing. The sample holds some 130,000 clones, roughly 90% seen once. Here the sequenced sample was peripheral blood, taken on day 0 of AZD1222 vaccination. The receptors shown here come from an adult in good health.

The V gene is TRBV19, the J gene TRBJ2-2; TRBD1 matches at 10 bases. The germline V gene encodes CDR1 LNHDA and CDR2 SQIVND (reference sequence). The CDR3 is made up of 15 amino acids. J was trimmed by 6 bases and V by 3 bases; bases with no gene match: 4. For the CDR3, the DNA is TGTGCCAGTAGTATCGGACAGGGGGTTGCCGGGGAGCTGTTTTTT. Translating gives CASSIGQGVAGELFF.

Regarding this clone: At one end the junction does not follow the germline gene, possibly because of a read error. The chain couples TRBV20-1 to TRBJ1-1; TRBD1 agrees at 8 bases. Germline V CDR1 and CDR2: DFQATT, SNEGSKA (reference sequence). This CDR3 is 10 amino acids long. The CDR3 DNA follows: TGCAGTGCGGACCGGGACAGGATTCTCTTT. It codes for CSADRDRILF.

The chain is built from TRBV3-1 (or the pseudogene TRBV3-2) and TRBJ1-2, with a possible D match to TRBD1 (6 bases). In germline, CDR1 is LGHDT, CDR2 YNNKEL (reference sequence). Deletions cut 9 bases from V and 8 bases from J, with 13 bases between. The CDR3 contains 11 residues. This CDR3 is CASEGGRGYTF. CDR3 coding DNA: TGTGCCAGTGAGGGGGGGCGCGGCTACACCTTC.

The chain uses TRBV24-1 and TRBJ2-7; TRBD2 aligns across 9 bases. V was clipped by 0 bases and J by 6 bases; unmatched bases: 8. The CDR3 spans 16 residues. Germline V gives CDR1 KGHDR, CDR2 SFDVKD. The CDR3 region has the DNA TGTGCCACCAGTGATTTGTCGGTAGCGGGGGCCCTCGAGCAGTACTTC. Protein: CATSDLSVAGALEQYF.

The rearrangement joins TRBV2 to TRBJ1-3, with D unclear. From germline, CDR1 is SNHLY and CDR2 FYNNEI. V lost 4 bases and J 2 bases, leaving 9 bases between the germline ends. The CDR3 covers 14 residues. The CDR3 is CASSVKGTGNTIYF. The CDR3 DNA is TGTGCCAGCAGTGTGAAAGGGACTGGAAACACCATATATTTT.

This CDR3 reads CASKSAGGIGGYTF. CDR3 coding DNA: TGTGCCAGCAAATCTGCGGGGGGAATAGGTGGCTACACCTTC. The genes are TRBV27 and TRBJ1-2, with D possibly being TRBD1 (5 bases). Trimming cost V 7 bases and J 7 bases, with 19 bases left between them. The CDR3 covers 14 residues. CDR1 and CDR2 from the germline V gene are MNHEY and SMNVEV (reference sequence).

CDR3 region: CASSTGPNQPQHF. DNA of the CDR3: TGTGCCAGCAGCACGGGACCCAATCAGCCCCAGCATTTT. This chain uses TRBV5-4 with TRBJ1-5, with D perhaps matching TRBD1 (5 bases). V gave up 4 bases and J gave up 3 bases, with 8 bases separating them. CDR3 length equals 13 residues. Germline assignment: CDR1 SGHNT and CDR2 YYREEE (reference sequence). Combining the CDR3 with reference TRBV5-4 and TRBJ1-5 gives the whole variable domain ETGVTQSPTHLIKTRGQQVTLRCSSQSGHNTVSWYQQALGQGPQFIFQYYREEENGRGNFPPRFSGLQFPNYSSELNVNALELDDSALYLCASSTGPNQPQHFGDGTRLSIL.